The rows below give T cell receptor beta chains drawn from one sample of a study of CD4 T cells in relation to SARS-CoV-2 and coronaviruses. Profiled with immunoSEQ multiplex PCR; TCRdb holds only in-frame clones, not every one. This table has around 25,000 clones, over 65% appearing once. Antigens for these TCRs are unknown. Sequenced: CD4+ T cells from PBMCs, cultured in vitro. The receptor set was obtained from a human donor in good health. Each CDR3 is given with its conserved first and last residue. A D gene is named only where the DNA matches it firmly. The size of a clone is reported for some rows only, either as once, few or many, or as a class for expanded clones.

d_gene: TRBD1
j_gene: TRBJ1-4
v_gene: TRBV5-1
abundance: .
CDR3aa: CASSTPGQGAGEKLFF
CDR3nt: TGCGCCAGCAGCACCCCGGGACAGGGGGCAGGTGAAAAACTGTTTTTT

d_gene: TRBD1
j_gene: TRBJ1-2
v_gene: TRBV6-1
abundance: .
CDR3aa: CASSDGTGNRLGYTF
CDR3nt: TGTGCCAGCAGTGATGGGACAGGGAATCGTCTTGGCTACACCTTC

d_gene: .
j_gene: TRBJ2-1
v_gene: TRBV7-3
abundance: .
CDR3aa: CASSLARSSYNEQFF
CDR3nt: TGTGCCAGCAGCTTAGCGCGTAGCTCCTACAATGAGCAGTTCTTC

d_gene: .
j_gene: TRBJ1-1
v_gene: TRBV27
abundance: .
CDR3aa: CASSSHWVETEAFF
CDR3nt: TGTGCCAGCAGTTCCCATTGGGTGGAAACTGAAGCTTTCTTT

d_gene: .
j_gene: TRBJ2-5
v_gene: TRBV5-1
abundance: .
CDR3aa: CASSLSGDETQYF
CDR3nt: TGCGCCAGCAGCTTGTCAGGGGATGAGACCCAGTACTTC

d_gene: TRBD2
j_gene: TRBJ2-7
v_gene: TRBV24-1
abundance: .
CDR3aa: CATSDLAGGSYEQYF
CDR3nt: TGTGCCACCAGTGATTTGGCGGGAGGCTCCTACGAGCAGTACTTC

d_gene: .
j_gene: TRBJ1-1
v_gene: TRBV12-5
abundance: .
CDR3aa: CASGLVLHSMNTEAFF
CDR3nt: TGTGCTAGTGGTTTGGTACTCCATTCCATGAACACTGAAGCTTTCTTT

d_gene: TRBD1
j_gene: TRBJ2-7
v_gene: TRBV7-9
abundance: .
CDR3aa: CASSLGQGADEQYF
CDR3nt: TGTGCCAGCAGCTTAGGGCAGGGGGCCGACGAGCAGTACTTC

d_gene: TRBD1
j_gene: TRBJ1-5
v_gene: TRBV18
abundance: .
CDR3aa: CASSPGTGVYQPQHF
CDR3nt: TGTGCCAGCTCACCCGGGACAGGGGTGTATCAGCCCCAGCATTTT

d_gene: TRBD2
j_gene: TRBJ2-7
v_gene: TRBV4-2
abundance: .
CDR3aa: CASSQSGSYEQYF
CDR3nt: TGTGCCAGCAGCCAGAGCGGGAGCTACGAGCAGTACTTC

d_gene: .
j_gene: TRBJ1-1
v_gene: TRBV20-1
abundance: .
CDR3aa: CSASISGRVTEAFF
CDR3nt: TGCAGTGCTAGTATATCGGGGAGGGTCACTGAAGCTTTCTTT

d_gene: TRBD2
j_gene: TRBJ2-3
v_gene: TRBV9
abundance: few
CDR3aa: CASSVEGLAGRDTQYF
CDR3nt: TGTGCCAGCAGCGTAGAGGGGCTAGCGGGGAGGGATACGCAGTATTTT

d_gene: TRBD1
j_gene: TRBJ2-7
v_gene: TRBV29-1
abundance: .
CDR3aa: CSVRGQGDSYEQYF
CDR3nt: TGCAGCGTGAGGGGACAGGGGGACTCCTACGAGCAGTACTTC

d_gene: .
j_gene: TRBJ1-1
v_gene: TRBV11-3
abundance: .
CDR3aa: CASSLDPHGTEAFF
CDR3nt: TGTGCCAGCAGCTTAGACCCCCACGGGACTGAAGCTTTCTTT

d_gene: .
j_gene: TRBJ2-1
v_gene: TRBV5-6
abundance: .
CDR3aa: CASSLLFRENEQFF
CDR3nt: TGTGCCAGCAGCTTGCTCTTCCGGGAAAATGAGCAGTTCTTC

d_gene: .
j_gene: TRBJ1-5
v_gene: TRBV5-1
abundance: .
CDR3aa: CASSLGPTSSQPQHF
CDR3nt: TGCGCCAGCAGCCTGGGGCCGACTAGTTCTCAGCCCCAGCATTTT

d_gene: .
j_gene: TRBJ1-5
v_gene: TRBV6-6
abundance: .
CDR3aa: CASSLLDNQPQHF
CDR3nt: TGTGCCAGCAGCCTCCTAGACAACCAGCCCCAGCATTTT

d_gene: .
j_gene: TRBJ1-1
v_gene: TRBV15
abundance: .
CDR3aa: CATSRERGTAEAFF
CDR3nt: TGTGCCACCAGCAGAGAAAGGGGAACGGCGGAAGCTTTCTTT

d_gene: .
j_gene: TRBJ1-1
v_gene: TRBV2
abundance: .
CDR3aa: CASSVGPPAVAFF
CDR3nt: TGTGCCAGCAGTGTTGGGCCGCCTGCGGTAGCTTTCTTT

d_gene: TRBD2
j_gene: TRBJ2-3
v_gene: TRBV5-1
abundance: .
CDR3aa: CASSFFGGGADTQYF
CDR3nt: TGCGCCAGCAGCTTTTTTGGGGGGGGTGCAGATACGCAGTATTTT

d_gene: .
j_gene: TRBJ1-5
v_gene: TRBV5-6
abundance: .
CDR3aa: CASSLVDQPQHF
CDR3nt: TGTGCCAGCAGCTTGGTTGATCAGCCCCAGCATTTT

d_gene: .
j_gene: TRBJ2-5
v_gene: TRBV7-9
abundance: .
CDR3aa: CASSFASQETQYF
CDR3nt: TGTGCCAGCAGCTTCGCCTCCCAAGAGACCCAGTACTTC

d_gene: .
j_gene: TRBJ1-6
v_gene: TRBV7-9
abundance: few
CDR3aa: CASSILDGVYNSPLHF
CDR3nt: TGTGCCAGCAGCATCCTAGACGGGGTTTATAATTCACCCCTCCACTTT

d_gene: .
j_gene: TRBJ2-6
v_gene: TRBV6-4
abundance: .
CDR3aa: CASSDFGVTGANVLTF
CDR3nt: TGTGCCAGCAGTGACTTCGGGGTGACTGGGGCCAACGTCCTGACTTTC

d_gene: TRBD2
j_gene: TRBJ2-7
v_gene: TRBV4-2
abundance: .
CDR3aa: CASSQVLTSGYEQYF
CDR3nt: TGTGCCAGCAGCCAAGTTTTGACTAGCGGTTACGAGCAGTACTTC

d_gene: .
j_gene: TRBJ1-5
v_gene: TRBV24-1
abundance: .
CDR3aa: CATSDGPSNQPQHF
CDR3nt: TGTGCCACCAGTGATGGACCGAGCAATCAGCCCCAGCATTTT

d_gene: TRBD2
j_gene: TRBJ2-5
v_gene: TRBV7-9
abundance: .
CDR3aa: CASSLPGTSGSRETQYF
CDR3nt: TGTGCCAGCAGCTTACCTGGGACTAGCGGGAGTCGAGAGACCCAGTACTTC

d_gene: TRBD1
j_gene: TRBJ1-1
v_gene: TRBV18
abundance: .
CDR3aa: CASSTGGYRGGIGTEAFF
CDR3nt: TGTGCCAGCTCAACCGGTGGATACAGGGGAGGTATCGGCACTGAAGCTTTCTTT

d_gene: .
j_gene: TRBJ2-5
v_gene: TRBV5-1
abundance: .
CDR3aa: CASSLGPEVETQYF
CDR3nt: TGCGCCAGCAGCTTGGGACCGGAGGTAGAGACCCAGTACTTC

d_gene: .
j_gene: TRBJ1-5
v_gene: TRBV9
abundance: .
CDR3aa: CASSVAPDGKQPQHF
CDR3nt: TGTGCCAGCAGCGTAGCCCCCGACGGCAAACAGCCCCAGCATTTT